Listed below are T cell receptor beta chains from one sample, sequenced in a study of regulatory T cells in long-lasting Graves disease. TCRdb called the multiplex PCR reads again in MiXCR, with one record for every CDR3 protein. The sample includes 250,000 to 300,000 distinct CDR3 sequences, 20% to 25% of them seen just once. Source: peripheral blood mononuclear cells (PBMCs), taken when the disease was refractory, from a patient treated with antithyroid drugs. The receptor source for this set is a female donor with Graves disease. CDR3s include the opening cysteine and the closing phenylalanine or tryptophan. Each record gives: CDR3 DNA, CDR3 protein, J gene, D gene, V gene, clone size. A D gene is named only where the DNA matches it firmly. For some rows the clone size is stated as once, few or many, or as a class when expanded; others skip it.

CDR3 DNA: TGTGCCAGCAGTTTAGTCCCAACAGGGGAAGCTTTCTTT
CDR3 protein: CASSLVPTGEAFF
J gene: TRBJ1-1
D gene: -
V gene: TRBV27
clone size: few

CDR3 DNA: TGCAGTGCCCTCTGGACAGTTGGAAATCAGCCCCAGCATTTT
CDR3 protein: CSALWTVGNQPQHF
J gene: TRBJ1-5
D gene: -
V gene: TRBV20-1
clone size: few

CDR3 DNA: TGCGCCAGCAGCTTTCAGGATAACTATGGCTACACCTTC
CDR3 protein: CASSFQDNYGYTF
J gene: TRBJ1-2
D gene: -
V gene: TRBV5-1
clone size: many

CDR3 DNA: TGTGCCAGCAGTCCCTGGGACAATCAAGAGACCCAGTACTTC
CDR3 protein: CASSPWDNQETQYF
J gene: TRBJ2-5
D gene: -
V gene: TRBV6-1
clone size: few

CDR3 DNA: TGTGCCAGCAGCTTCCGGGGGACGCGTTATAACACTGAAGCTTTCTTT
CDR3 protein: CASSFRGTRYNTEAFF
J gene: TRBJ1-1
D gene: -
V gene: TRBV7-8
clone size: many

CDR3 DNA: TGCGCCAGCAGCCGCATCCCCAAGAGCTCCTACGAGCAGTACTTC
CDR3 protein: CASSRIPKSSYEQYF
J gene: TRBJ2-7
D gene: -
V gene: TRBV7-2
clone size: once

CDR3 DNA: TGTGCCAGCAGTTTCCGGTCTGGACAGGGGGTCGTTAGGAGCTCCTACGAGCAGTACTTC
CDR3 protein: CASSFRSGQGVVRSSYEQYF
J gene: TRBJ2-7
D gene: TRBD1
V gene: TRBV28
clone size: many

CDR3 DNA: TGTGCCAGCAGTTTAGGACAGGGGGGGACCTACGAGCAGTACTTC
CDR3 protein: CASSLGQGGTYEQYF
J gene: TRBJ2-7
D gene: TRBD1
V gene: TRBV27
clone size: many

CDR3 DNA: TGTGCCAGCAGTTACAAGGGACAGCTGCAGTACTTC
CDR3 protein: CASSYKGQLQYF
J gene: TRBJ2-7
D gene: TRBD1
V gene: TRBV6-2/TRBV6-3
clone size: -

CDR3 DNA: TGTGCCAGCAGCTTAGATGGACCGTCAGGGACCCAGTACTTC
CDR3 protein: CASSLDGPSGTQYF
J gene: TRBJ2-5
D gene: -
V gene: TRBV11-2
clone size: many

CDR3 DNA: TGCAGTGCTAACGAATTCTCGGGACGGATGAACACTGAAGCTTTCTTT
CDR3 protein: CSANEFSGRMNTEAFF
J gene: TRBJ1-1
D gene: -
V gene: TRBV20-1
clone size: many

CDR3 DNA: TGTGCCAGCAGCCCCTCGGGGGGTAGCTCCTACGAGCAGTACTTC
CDR3 protein: CASSPSGGSSYEQYF
J gene: TRBJ2-7
D gene: TRBD2
V gene: TRBV7-2
clone size: few

CDR3 DNA: TGTGCCAGCAGTTGGAAGACCTACTCTGGAAACACCATATATTTT
CDR3 protein: CASSWKTYSGNTIYF
J gene: TRBJ1-3
D gene: -
V gene: TRBV6-2/TRBV6-3
clone size: -

CDR3 DNA: TGTGCCAGCAGCTACAGGTTAAATAGCAATCAGCCCCAGCATTTT
CDR3 protein: CASSYRLNSNQPQHF
J gene: TRBJ1-5
D gene: -
V gene: TRBV7-2
clone size: many

CDR3 DNA: TGTGCCAGCAGTGGAAGCGGGAGGTCCGGGGAGCTGTTTTTT
CDR3 protein: CASSGSGRSGELFF
J gene: TRBJ2-2
D gene: TRBD2
V gene: TRBV12-3/TRBV12-4
clone size: -

CDR3 DNA: TGTGCCAGTAATCCGACAGGGGAGGGGGGCAATCAGCCCCAGCATTTT
CDR3 protein: CASNPTGEGGNQPQHF
J gene: TRBJ1-5
D gene: TRBD1
V gene: TRBV19
clone size: -

CDR3 DNA: TGTGCCAGCACCTCCCTCCCCGGGACAGTGACAGAGACCCAGTACTTC
CDR3 protein: CASTSLPGTVTETQYF
J gene: TRBJ2-5
D gene: TRBD1
V gene: TRBV7-8
clone size: few

CDR3 DNA: TGCGCCAGCAGCCAAGCATGGCCCGAGTCCTACGAGCAGTACTTC
CDR3 protein: CASSQAWPESYEQYF
J gene: TRBJ2-7
D gene: -
V gene: TRBV4-3
clone size: few

CDR3 DNA: TGTGCCAGCAGCTTAGGCGGGGCCTTGTACGAGCAGTACTTC
CDR3 protein: CASSLGGALYEQYF
J gene: TRBJ2-7
D gene: -
V gene: TRBV7-6
clone size: -

CDR3 DNA: TGTGCCAGCAGTTTAAACAGGGGGTTATTCTATGGCTACACCTTC
CDR3 protein: CASSLNRGLFYGYTF
J gene: TRBJ1-2
D gene: TRBD1
V gene: TRBV27
clone size: few

CDR3 DNA: TGTGCCAGCAGGGAACAGGGGGAAAACATTCAGTACTTC
CDR3 protein: CASREQGENIQYF
J gene: TRBJ2-4
D gene: TRBD1
V gene: TRBV2
clone size: few

CDR3 DNA: TGTGCCAGCCGAGGGACCCTCGGGACCCAGTACTTC
CDR3 protein: CASRGTLGTQYF
J gene: TRBJ2-5
D gene: -
V gene: TRBV2
clone size: many

CDR3 DNA: TGCAGTGCTGAAGACAGGCGCCGAGCAAATCAGCCCCAGCATTTT
CDR3 protein: CSAEDRRRANQPQHF
J gene: TRBJ1-5
D gene: -
V gene: TRBV20-1
clone size: many

CDR3 DNA: TGCAGTGCAATCCGGGACAGGGGGCCCGAGCAGTACTTC
CDR3 protein: CSAIRDRGPEQYF
J gene: TRBJ2-7
D gene: TRBD1
V gene: TRBV20-1
clone size: -

CDR3 DNA: TGTGCCAGCAGTGCGGATCTCAACTATGGCTACACCTTC
CDR3 protein: CASSADLNYGYTF
J gene: TRBJ1-2
D gene: -
V gene: TRBV6-1
clone size: -